This note documents a single T cell receptor (beta chain) sequence. This entry is derived from a study of human T cells and chemical hapten exposure. Study overall: Patients' scalps got diphenylcyclopropenone weekly throughout the approximately 25-week study. Upper back patch tests used 0.01% DPC, scored after 6 days. Small pooled library volume differences mainly caused per-sample TCR yield variation.

In the authors' methods: Per sample, the median was approximately 100,000 TCRs, with values from about 24,000 to 680,000. One entry per CDR3 protein results from TCRdb running MiXCR on the RACE reads. TCRdb's processing, not the authors' own work, is the source of the V and J calls. The sample records nearly 350,000 distinct CDR3 sequences, approximately 6.3% being singletons. CDR3 length: 12 amino acids. Between the trimmed V and J ends, which lost 6 bases and 7 bases, there was a span of 15 bases. CDR1 and CDR2 (germline): SQVTM, ANQGSEA. Time point described: patch test 1, 2 weeks after DPC sensitization. As to treatment: therapeutic diphenylcyclopropenone sensitization with weekly scalp DPC.

The source is a woman between 18 and 29 years old with alopecia areata. Some clones in this sample may be carry-over from other donors' samples. Sequenced material: whole blood, taken in connection with sensitization to the hapten diphenylcyclopropenone (DPC). The chain employs TRBV29-1 and TRBJ1-2; possible D gene TRBD1, 6 bases. In nucleotides, the CDR3 is TGCAGCGTCCACAGGACAGACGGTGGCTACACCTTC. Amino acid sequence: CSVHRTDGGYTF. The full variable domain, in which reference TRBV29-1 and TRBJ1-2 provide the parts outside the CDR3, is SAVISQKPSRDICQRGTSLTIQCQVDSQVTMMFWYRQQPGQSLTLIATANQGSEATYESGFVIDKFPISRPNLTFSTLTVSNMSPEDSSIYLCSVHRTDGGYTFGSGTRLTVV.